This T cell receptor beta chain emerged from a study of blood T cell repertoires in COVID-19 (TCRdb year 2020). Regarding the study in general: Collaborator samples came from the United States, Italy and Spain and covered acute and convalescent phases of COVID-19. Nearly every sample came with metadata listing a de-identified subject ID, COVID-19 status, age in years and sex. Subjects who had been exposed to COVID-19, were actively infected with it, or had recovered from it provided the deeply sampled blood TCRbeta repertoires that made up the dataset. Samples came from the ongoing ImmuneRACE study (first 160 participants) plus 1,254 subjects from 6 global collaborators. The prospective study material was composed of cDNA or gDNA derived from T cells, B-cell-depleted T cells, or PBMCs. Where available, HLA class I and class II types were obtained from metadata supplied by the sample provider rather than from assay-based typing. The repertoires were released in a freely available public database intended as a resource for research on the immune response to SARS-CoV-2.

The immunoSEQ Assay, a bias-controlled multiplex PCR, was used to amplify TCRbeta CDR3 regions from genomic DNA. Under the source paper's analysis protocol: Within the assay, amplification of reference gene primers was used to estimate how many nucleated cells each sample contained. To quantify the absolute abundance of each unique TCRbeta CDR3 rearrangement, sequence reads were collapsed and filtered. Productive Simpson clonality was computed per sample as the square root of Simpson's diversity index over productive rearrangements. This is the immuneACCESS table as TCRdb keeps it, with only in-frame sequences that have V and J called. A part of the clones is gone; compared with another copy, unresolved V genes explain less than half, and the rest is unexplained. V, J and clone size are those of that table, while D and trimming were read from the DNA. Within this sample are roughly 38,000 clones, with around four fifths of them counted one time only. The leading ten clones occupy roughly 14% of the sample.

The collaborating institutions used their own protocols to collect whole blood in K2EDTA tubes. For TCRbeta analysis, collaborator samples were shipped as frozen whole blood, as isolated PBMCs, or as DNA extracted from either sample type. Comments on this clone: Its cognate antigen has yet to be identified. Base qualities are missing; no much larger clone stands one base away.

Here is what the overall study found, with its caveats: The quantity of clinical and demographic metadata differed by source and by participant and was supplied without curation.

The germline ends are 11 bases apart after V is trimmed by 2 bases and J by 4 bases. The CDR3 spans 14 residues, from the cysteine through the phenylalanine. Here the CDR3 DNA is all that survives: 42 bases in frame from base 1. CDR1 is given as SGHRS and CDR2 as YFSETQ, both from the germline V gene. Sample: peripheral blood. This sequence originates from a human donor in a cohort sampled during active COVID-19. Recombination joined TRBV5-1 with TRBJ2-3; 6 matching bases give a weak D call of TRBD1. The CDR3 has the sequence CASSFGTFPDTQYF. The nucleotide sequence reads as follows: TGCGCCAGCAGCTTCGGGACATTTCCAGATACGCAGTATTTT.